This TCR beta chain was retrieved from a study of beta chain features in type 1 diabetes. Whole-study results and caveats: Short templates might get an advantage during PCR, and this would be equal in patients and controls. Within the patient group, naive, central memory and Treg TCRB repertoires appeared more similar to each other than within healthy donors. Within each of all four CD4+ subsets, Type 1 diabetes patients had TCRB CDR3s that were moderately but significantly shorter.

On this clone itself: Its antigen is currently unknown.

The study reverse transcribed the entire isolated RNA, so it sequenced expressed TCRB transcripts. Sequenced by immunoSEQ multiplex PCR; TCRdb stores in-frame clones only, minus some. The top ten clones hold roughly 0.092% of a sample with some 170,000 clones, roughly 60% of them seen once. V gave up 2 bases and J gave up 4 bases, with 2 bases separating them. The germline gives CDR1 SNHLY, CDR2 FYNNEI. The CDR3 is made up of 11 amino acids. Sequenced material: naive CD4+ T cells from blood. This chain connects TRBV2 to TRBJ1-1; D gene unclear. This receptor was taken from a man younger than 40 with type 1 diabetes. Here the CDR3 reads CASSEITEAFF. The CDR3 DNA is TGTGCCAGCAGTGAAATCACTGAAGCTTTCTTT.